Sequencing of this TCR beta chain was carried out in a study of PD-1 blockade in classical Hodgkin lymphoma. Study overall: Intravenous infusions of nivolumab 3 mg/kg reached patients every 2 weeks.

CDR3 length: 11 amino acids. V dropped 5 bases and J dropped 4 bases, with 6 bases sitting between them. CDR1 MNHNS and CDR2 SASEGT come from the germline V gene. TCRdb keeps only in-frame clones here, not all; method: immunoSEQ multiplex PCR. The sample carries under 45,000 clones, approximately 80% recorded once. Relapse was seen in all patients after autologous stem cell transplantation, and brentuximab vedotin exposure was variable. The sample was peripheral blood mononuclear cells (PBMCs), taken at baseline. The TCR was taken from a human donor with classical Hodgkin lymphoma. This sequence joins TRBV6-1 and TRBJ2-7; D gene unclear. DNA of the CDR3: TGTGCCAGCAGTTCTCTATACGAGCAGTACTTC. Translated: CASSSLYEQYF.